This is a list of T cell receptor beta chains from one sample in a study of cytomegalovirus exposure and HLA in healthy donors. Repertoires were generated with immunoSEQ multiplex PCR, while TCRdb's copy carries only in-frame clones and drops some. The record lists 50,000 or so clones, of which the ten most abundant hold 8.9%. The sequenced sample consisted of PBMCs. The receptors were sampled from a man aged 50 to 60 in good health and CMV-seropositive. CDR3s include the opening cysteine and the closing phenylalanine or tryptophan. The order of the fields is V gene, clone size, J gene, D gene, CDR3 protein, CDR3 DNA. The D gene is left open where the match is weak. The size entry is marked missing in some rows and otherwise reads once, few, many or a size class.

>TRBV6-5|NA|TRBJ1-3|TRBD1
CASSDRDSGNTIYF
TGTGCCAGCAGTGACAGGGACTCTGGAAACACCATATATTTT
>TRBV6-5|NA|TRBJ2-7|TRBD2
CASRSRGAGVEQYF
TGTGCCAGCAGGAGCCGAGGAGCGGGGGTCGAGCAGTACTTC
>TRBV4-2|NA|TRBJ2-1|NA
CASSQDLTGYNEQFF
TGTGCCAGCAGCCAAGATCTTACAGGTTACAATGAGCAGTTCTTC
>TRBV15|NA|TRBJ2-2|NA
CATSRAGKRGTGELFF
TGTGCCACCAGCAGAGCCGGAAAACGGGGGACCGGGGAGCTGTTTTTT
>TRBV10-1|NA|TRBJ1-5|NA
CATETPRGSNQPQHF
TGCGCCACAGAAACCCCCAGGGGAAGCAATCAGCCCCAGCATTTT
>TRBV7-9|NA|TRBJ2-1|NA
CASSSTTIGRGGRQFF
TGTGCCAGCAGCTCCACTACCATCGGCAGGGGAGGGCGGCAGTTCTTC
>TRBV28|NA|TRBJ2-5|TRBD2
CASSVMLSGRGSETQYF
TGTGCCAGCAGTGTGATGTTGAGCGGGAGAGGGTCGGAGACCCAGTACTTC
>TRBV7-2|NA|TRBJ2-7|NA
CASSGGQRSSYEQYF
TGTGCCAGCAGCGGCGGACAAAGGAGCTCCTACGAGCAGTACTTC
>TRBV28|NA|TRBJ2-7|TRBD1
CASSPTGTGAYEQYF
TGTGCCAGCAGTCCAACCGGGACAGGGGCCTACGAGCAGTACTTC
>TRBV28|NA|TRBJ1-5|TRBD1
CASSAGQGVGNQPQHF
TGTGCCAGCAGTGCCGGACAGGGAGTGGGCAATCAGCCCCAGCATTTT
>TRBV6-5|NA|TRBJ1-1|NA
CASSYSRNTEAFF
TGTGCCAGCAGTTACTCTAGGAACACTGAAGCTTTCTTT
>TRBV28|NA|TRBJ2-7|TRBD2
CASSLPTSGVNEQYF
TGTGCCAGCAGTTTACCGACTAGCGGGGTGAACGAGCAGTACTTC
>TRBV29-1|NA|TRBJ2-2|TRBD1
CSVETRTGFTGELFF
TGCAGCGTTGAAACCCGGACAGGGTTCACCGGGGAGCTGTTTTTT
>TRBV28|NA|TRBJ2-1|NA
CASSSFLGATYNEQFF
TGTGCCAGCAGTTCATTCCTAGGGGCAACATACAATGAGCAGTTCTTC
>TRBV28|NA|TRBJ2-7|NA
CASTDSYEQYF
TGTGCCAGCACCGACAGCTACGAGCAGTACTTC
>TRBV18|NA|TRBJ2-7|TRBD1
CASSRDSYEQYF
TGTGCCAGCTCACGGGACAGCTACGAGCAGTACTTC
>TRBV7-2|NA|TRBJ1-2|NA
CASSLAGRGYGYTF
TGTGCCAGCAGCTTGGCAGGGAGGGGCTATGGCTACACCTTC
>TRBV4-1|NA|TRBJ1-1|NA
CASSQDGAKNTEAFF
TGCGCCAGCAGCCAAGATGGGGCCAAGAACACTGAAGCTTTCTTT
>TRBV28|NA|TRBJ1-1|NA
CASSEGRNTEAFF
TGTGCCAGCAGTGAGGGTCGAAACACTGAAGCTTTCTTT
>TRBV28|NA|TRBJ1-3|NA
CASSSDSRGNTIYF
TGTGCCAGCAGCTCGGACTCGAGGGGAAACACCATATATTTT
>TRBV7-7|NA|TRBJ2-5|NA
CASSPLPGVETQYF
TGTGCTAGCAGCCCCTTGCCCGGGGTTGAGACCCAGTACTTC
>TRBV9|NA|TRBJ2-3|TRBD1
CASSYGDSNTDTQYF
TGTGCCAGCAGCTACGGGGACAGCAACACAGATACGCAGTATTTT
>TRBV30|NA|TRBJ1-1|NA
CAWSISGMGRGMAEAFF
TGTGCCTGGAGTATAAGTGGAATGGGCAGAGGGATGGCTGAAGCTTTCTTT
>TRBV5-6|NA|TRBJ2-3|TRBD2
CASSLVSGSDSDTQYF
TGTGCCAGCAGCTTGGTCAGCGGGAGCGACTCAGATACGCAGTATTTT
>TRBV19|NA|TRBJ2-1|TRBD2
CASSRLAGGIGNEQFF
TGTGCCAGTAGTAGACTAGCGGGGGGAATCGGGAATGAGCAGTTCTTC
>TRBV7-9|NA|TRBJ1-1|NA
CASSPEGRGQNTEAFF
TGTGCCAGCAGCCCAGAGGGGAGGGGACAGAACACTGAAGCTTTCTTT
>TRBV6-5|NA|TRBJ1-2|NA
CASSYPAGGIYGYTF
TGTGCCAGCAGTTACCCGGCGGGGGGGATCTATGGCTACACCTTC
>TRBV18|NA|TRBJ2-1|TRBD1
CASSPRDRGNEQFF
TGTGCCAGCTCACCACGGGACAGGGGTAATGAGCAGTTCTTC
>TRBV10-2|NA|TRBJ2-7|TRBD1
CATRQGPSYEQYF
TGCGCCACCCGACAGGGACCCTCCTACGAGCAGTACTTC
>TRBV30|NA|TRBJ1-4|NA
CAWRRVPGGEKLFF
TGTGCCTGGAGAAGGGTCCCCGGGGGGGAAAAACTGTTTTTT
>TRBV27|NA|TRBJ1-2|NA
CASSLQGMDGYTF
TGTGCCAGCAGTTTACAGGGGATGGATGGCTACACCTTC
>TRBV6-1|NA|TRBJ2-7|TRBD1
CASSEWAGGAYEQYF
TGTGCCAGCAGTGAATGGGCAGGGGGCGCATACGAGCAGTACTTC
>TRBV5-3|NA|TRBJ2-2|TRBD1
CARSLAPGTGNTGELFF
TGTGCCAGAAGCTTGGCACCCGGGACAGGGAACACCGGGGAGCTGTTTTTT
>TRBV18|NA|TRBJ1-2|TRBD1
CASSPPHRGGYTF
TGTGCCAGCTCACCACCGCACAGGGGTGGCTACACCTTC
>TRBV5-8|NA|TRBJ2-3|NA
CASSLEGGTDTQYF
TGTGCCAGCAGCTTGGAAGGGGGCACAGATACGCAGTATTTT
>TRBV15|NA|TRBJ2-7|TRBD2
CATSKGTSENEQYF
TGTGCCACCAGCAAAGGGACTAGCGAAAACGAGCAGTACTTC
>TRBV5-1|NA|TRBJ1-5|NA
CASSLVPGQPQHF
TGCGCCAGCAGCTTGGTACCTGGCCAGCCCCAGCATTTT
>TRBV18|NA|TRBJ1-4|TRBD1
CASSPRDGTAEKLFF
TGTGCCAGCTCACCACGCGACGGGACAGCTGAAAAACTGTTTTTT
>TRBV2|NA|TRBJ2-2|TRBD1
CASRGQGVAGELFF
TGTGCCAGCAGGGGACAGGGAGTAGCCGGGGAGCTGTTTTTT
>TRBV7-9|NA|TRBJ2-3|NA
CASSLRGLDTQYF
TGTGCCAGCAGCTTAAGGGGGTTGGATACGCAGTATTTT
>TRBV7-9|NA|TRBJ2-2|NA
CASLGALTGELFF
TGTGCCAGCCTGGGCGCACTCACCGGGGAGCTGTTTTTT
>TRBV27|NA|TRBJ2-1|TRBD2
CASSRGTSGRYNEQFF
TGTGCCAGCAGCCGAGGCACTAGCGGGAGGTACAATGAGCAGTTCTTC
>TRBV6-6|NA|TRBJ1-2|TRBD1
CASTDRGGGNYGYTF
TGTGCCAGCACCGACAGAGGAGGGGGCAACTATGGCTACACCTTC
>TRBV5-1|NA|TRBJ2-7|NA
CASSPEGGPYEQYF
TGCGCCAGCAGCCCGGAGGGGGGGCCCTACGAGCAGTACTTC
>TRBV19|NA|TRBJ1-1|NA
CASHRPDLNTEAFF
TGTGCCAGCCACCGGCCAGACTTGAACACTGAAGCTTTCTTT
>TRBV9|NA|TRBJ2-2|NA
CASSVEQGPDTGELFF
TGTGCCAGCAGCGTAGAACAGGGCCCCGACACCGGGGAGCTGTTTTTT
>TRBV2|NA|TRBJ2-7|NA
CASSEGTNFRNEQYF
TGTGCCAGCAGTGAAGGGACTAATTTCAGGAACGAGCAGTACTTC
>TRBV6-5|NA|TRBJ2-1|NA
CASSLAVRGEQFF
TGTGCCAGCAGCTTAGCGGTTCGGGGGGAGCAGTTCTTC
>TRBV19|NA|TRBJ1-4|NA
CASRGGEKLFF
TGTGCCAGTAGAGGCGGCGAAAAACTGTTTTTT
>TRBV4-3|NA|TRBJ1-2|NA
CASSQVVSGTRIGYTF
TGCGCCAGCAGCCAAGTGGTCTCCGGGACACGGATTGGCTACACCTTC
>TRBV7-2|NA|TRBJ1-2|TRBD1
CASSPRTGKIGYTF
TGTGCCAGCAGCCCCAGGACAGGGAAGATTGGCTACACCTTC
>TRBV4-3|NA|TRBJ1-6|NA
CASSQDQNRAYNSPLHF
TGCGCCAGCAGCCAAGATCAGAACAGGGCCTATAATTCACCCCTCCACTTT
>TRBV10-2|NA|TRBJ2-2|NA
CASIFNTGELFF
TGCGCCAGCATATTTAACACCGGGGAGCTGTTTTTT
>TRBV2|medium-sized|TRBJ1-3|NA
CASSASGAGGNTIYF
TGTGCCAGCAGTGCTTCAGGGGCTGGAGGAAACACCATATATTTT
>TRBV2|NA|TRBJ1-2|NA
CASSEGDSIYGYTF
TGTGCCAGCAGTGAAGGCGACAGCATCTATGGCTACACCTTC